This T cell receptor (beta chain) was retrieved from a study of blood T cell repertoires in COVID-19. This CDR3 has 20 residues. V lost 0 bases, J lost 0 bases, and 15 bases stayed unmatched. Germline V gene data show CDR1 as LNHDA and CDR2 as SQIVND (reference sequence). Clones were sequenced by immunoSEQ multiplex PCR, and TCRdb holds only the in-frame ones, with some missing. The sample yields approximately 330,000 clones, roughly 90% seen once. Sequencing was carried out using peripheral blood. The rearrangement uses TRBV19 and TRBJ1-2, with 8 bases lining up with TRBD1. This sequence was found in a woman aged 50 to 65 with active or convalescent COVID-19. CDR3: CASSIETIGTGQPSNYGYTF. The CDR3 region has the DNA TGTGCCAGTAGTATAGAGACAATCGGGACAGGCCAACCTTCTAACTATGGCTACACCTTC.